The clone carrying this T cell receptor beta chain came up a few times. Its antigen is not identified. TCRdb redid the calling of the 5' RACE reads with MiXCR, one entry per CDR3 protein. Of about 9,600 distinct CDR3 sequences in the sample, 2.2% were seen once. The sample comes from a study of beta chain bispecific antibodies for T cell cancers. Study-level points and caveats: Anti-TRBV12 exposure, compared with anti-CD19, reduced the TRBV12-3 proportion of TRBV signal by around 99%. In these mixed samples, most targeted TRBV reads derived from the leukemia cell line.

Germline V CDR1 and CDR2: LNHDA, SQIVND (reference sequence). V was cut by 5 bases and J by 0 bases, with 6 bases left in between. The CDR3 contains 13 residues. Blood mononuclear cells were expanded for roughly 3 days using either OKT3 anti-CD3 antibody or CD3/CD28 beads. The chain links TRBV19 to TRBJ2-3, with D unresolved. The sample in question was T cells from a healthy donor cultured with Jurkat leukemia cells, obtained from a culture containing an anti-CD19 bispecific antibody. The clonotype was recovered from a human donor in good health. Some clones in this sample may be carry-over from other donors' samples. The CDR3: CASSPTSTDTQYF. DNA for the CDR3: TGTGCCAGTAGTCCTACTAGCACAGATACGCAGTATTTT.